These 20 T cell receptor beta chains were all obtained from the same sample, sequenced in a study of T cell responses to AZD1222 COVID-19 vaccine. Sequenced by immunoSEQ multiplex PCR; TCRdb stores in-frame clones only, minus some. The sample yields about 180,000 clones, roughly 92% seen once. Here the sequenced sample was peripheral blood, taken on day 0 of AZD1222 vaccination. These receptor sequences come from an adult in good health.

V gene TRBV9 combines with J gene TRBJ1-2; D gene uncertain. CDR3 length equals 16 residues. Deletions cut 3 bases from V and 4 bases from J, with 19 bases between. Germline-derived CDR1 and CDR2 are SGDLS and YYNGEE. The CDR3 here is CASSDGPEMTPYGYTF. The CDR3, as DNA: TGTGCCAGCAGCGATGGGCCCGAGATGACCCCCTATGGCTACACCTTC.

V gene TRBV7-9 combines with J gene TRBJ2-7, with D unclear. CDR1 and CDR2 from the germline V gene are SEHNR and FQNEAQ (reference sequence). Trimming removed 3 bases at V and 7 bases at J, with 16 bases between. The CDR3 contains 14 residues. Here the CDR3 DNA reads TGTGCCAGCAGCTTCGATCTGGCCTTATCGGAGCAGTACTTC. It encodes CASSFDLALSEQYF.

The J gene is TRBJ2-1, the V gene TRBV9; TRBD2 agrees at 9 bases. Germline-derived CDR1 and CDR2 are SGDLS and YYNGEE. The CDR3 covers 16 residues. J was trimmed by 4 bases and V by 4 bases; bases with no gene match: 9. CDR3 residues: CASSPSGTSGYNEQFF. CDR3 DNA: TGTGCCAGCAGCCCCAGCGGTACTAGCGGGTACAATGAGCAGTTCTTC.

The J gene is TRBJ2-5, the V gene TRBV28, with TRBD2 matching over 9 bases. From germline, CDR1 is MDHEN and CDR2 SYDVKM. The CDR3 is made up of 16 amino acids. Unmatched junction bases numbered 5, after V lost 2 bases and J lost 1 base. CDR3 sequence (DNA): TGTGCCAGCAGTTTAGGTAGCGGGAGATCCCAAGAGACCCAGTACTTC. Its protein is CASSLGSGRSQETQYF.

The chain employs TRBV12-3 or TRBV12-4 and TRBJ1-1; 8 nucleotides match TRBD1. The CDR3 loop spans 13 amino acids. Trimming at V came to 4 bases and at J to 7 bases, leaving 5 bases not matched to a gene. The CDR3 DNA is TGTGCCAGCAGTTCGGACAGGGACAGTGAAGCTTTCTTT. Its translation is CASSSDRDSEAFF.

This CDR3 is CASSQRLAALYNEQFF. The CDR3 nucleotides read TGTGCCAGCAGCCAGCGACTAGCGGCTCTCTACAATGAGCAGTTCTTC. This sequence joins TRBV3-1 (or the pseudogene TRBV3-2) and TRBJ2-1; 9 positions match TRBD2. Germline V gene data show CDR1 as LGHDT and CDR2 as YNNKEL (reference sequence). The CDR3 consists of 16 residues. J gave up 3 bases and V 3 bases, and 6 bases lay outside the gene matches.

The rearrangement links TRBV2 to TRBJ2-7, with D hard to call. Germline V gene sequence: CDR1 SNHLY, CDR2 FYNNEI. Trimming cost V 4 bases and J 0 bases, with 10 bases left between them. This CDR3 comprises 14 residues. The CDR3 DNA follows: TGTGCCAGCAGTGTCCAGTTTAGCTCCTACGAGCAGTACTTC. This encodes CASSVQFSSYEQYF.

The J gene is TRBJ2-2, the V gene TRBV5-1, with 12 bases identical to TRBD2. The V and J ends lost 1 base and 0 bases, in that order; junction bases with no gene match: 7. CDR1 is SGHRS, CDR2 YFSETQ, per germline. The CDR3 is 19 residues long. CDR3 region: CASSLPRTSGVANTGELFF. The CDR3 DNA reads as TGCGCCAGCAGCTTGCCGCGGACTAGCGGGGTCGCGAACACCGGGGAGCTGTTTTTT.

The chain couples TRBV10-3 to TRBJ2-1; tentatively, D is TRBD1 (6 bases). The CDR3 spans 14 residues. CDR1 ENHRY and CDR2 SYGVKD come from the germline V gene. The V end lost 0 bases, the J end lost 11 bases, and 14 bases lay between the germline ends. The CDR3 DNA reads as TGTGCCATCAGTGAGTCGATCTCCCAGGGGCAGCAGTTCTTC. Protein: CAISESISQGQQFF.

The chain recombines TRBV19 with TRBJ2-1; 10 bases are a match to TRBD2. The CDR3 is 16 amino acids. The germline V gene has CDR1 LNHDA and CDR2 SQIVND (reference sequence). V shed 5 bases and J 8 bases; nucleotides not matched to a gene: 12. The CDR3 region is CASSLLAGGAFDEQFF. Here the CDR3 DNA reads TGTGCCAGTAGTCTATTAGCGGGAGGTGCTTTTGATGAGCAGTTCTTC.

The rearrangement links TRBV12-5 to TRBJ2-5, with D perhaps TRBD1 or TRBD2 (5 bases each). V was pared by 6 bases and J by 1 base, with 9 bases between. The CDR3 is 13 residues long. Germline lookup yields CDR1 LGHNT and CDR2 FRNRAP. CDR3 DNA: TGTGCTAGTGGCCCCGGGACCCAAGAGACCCAGTACTTC. This encodes CASGPGTQETQYF. The full variable domain, rest sourced from reference TRBV12-5 and TRBJ2-5, is DARVTQTPRHKVTEMGQEVTMRCQPILGHNTVFWYRQTMMQGLELLAYFRNRAPLDDSGMPKDRFSAEMPDATLATLKIQPSEPRDSAVYFCASGPGTQETQYFGPGTRLLVL.

This chain joins TRBV27 and TRBJ1-4; D ambiguous. The CDR3 is 12 residues long. The V end was cut by 6 bases, the J end by 4 bases, with 6 bases between. Germline loops: CDR1 MNHEY, CDR2 SMNVEV (reference sequence). The CDR3 DNA is TGTGCCAGCAGGACTATTAATGAAAAACTGTTTTTT. It is translated as CASRTINEKLFF.

The V gene is TRBV5-1, the J gene TRBJ1-6; D is ambiguous. This CDR3 has 15 amino acids. Germline V gene sequence: CDR1 SGHRS, CDR2 YFSETQ. The germline V and J ends were trimmed by 2 bases and 10 bases, with 16 bases remaining between them. This CDR3 is CASSFWEGEGSPLHF. In nucleotides, the CDR3 is TGCGCCAGCAGCTTCTGGGAGGGAGAGGGCTCACCCCTCCACTTT.

The gene calls are TRBV15 and TRBJ1-5; D may be TRBD1 (5 bases). This CDR3 spans 15 amino acids. V lost 3 bases and J 3 bases, leaving 12 bases between the germline ends. Per the germline V gene, CDR1 is LNHNV and CDR2 is YYDKDF (reference sequence). The CDR3 here is CATSSDKGFNQPQHF. For the CDR3, the DNA is TGTGCCACCAGCAGCGATAAGGGGTTCAATCAGCCCCAGCATTTT.

The chain couples TRBV6-2 or TRBV6-3 to TRBJ2-1, with 12 bases matching TRBD2. Germline V gene sequence: CDR1 MNHEY, CDR2 SVGEGT. V dropped 6 bases and J dropped 8; count of bases not matched to a gene: 8. The CDR3 loop spans 15 amino acids. DNA for the CDR3: TGTGCCAGCAGACCTAGCGGGAGGGCCCCCCATGAGCAGTTCTTC. Protein sequence: CASRPSGRAPHEQFF.

The J gene is TRBJ2-3, the V gene TRBV7-2, with TRBD2 matching 9 bases. V lost 0 bases and J lost 3; bases outside the gene matches: 4. The CDR3 spans 16 residues. Germline-derived CDR1 and CDR2 are SGHTA and FQGNSA. As DNA, the CDR3 is TGTGCCAGCAGCTTAGCCCCGGCGGGAGGGACAGATACGCAGTATTTT. It is translated as CASSLAPAGGTDTQYF.

The J gene is TRBJ2-7, the V gene TRBV27; D possibly uses TRBD1 or TRBD2 (5 bases each). CDR1 MNHEY and CDR2 SMNVEV come from the germline V gene (reference sequence). This CDR3 region has 15 residues. Trimming pared 5 bases from V and 1 base from J, leaving 15 bases between. In DNA form, the CDR3 reads TGTGCCAGCAGTGGGGGACCGCTCGGGTCCTACGAGCAGTACTTC. Translated: CASSGGPLGSYEQYF.

This chain connects TRBV15 to TRBJ2-7; D remains unclear. Per germline, CDR1 LNHNV and CDR2 YYDKDF (reference sequence). The germline V and J ends were trimmed by 0 bases and 2 bases, with 11 bases remaining between them. This CDR3 comprises 15 residues. The CDR3 loop reads CATSRDQIPPYEQYF. In nucleotides, the CDR3 is TGTGCCACCAGCAGAGATCAGATACCACCCTACGAGCAGTACTTC.

The rearrangement joins TRBV25-1 to TRBJ1-6; D ambiguous. Trimming took 6 bases from V and 7 from J, leaving 10 bases between them. From germline, CDR1 is MGHDK and CDR2 SYGVNS. The CDR3 loop spans 13 amino acids. The CDR3 nucleotides read TGTGCCAGCAGCCCGCACGGAAATTCACCCCTCCACTTT. Translation: CASSPHGNSPLHF.

The chain joins TRBV6-5 to TRBJ2-7; the match to TRBD2 covers 9 bases. CDR1 is MNHEY, CDR2 SVGAGI, per germline. Losses at the gene ends were 7 bases for V and 5 bases for J; bases not matched to a gene: 6. The CDR3 length is 13 residues. CDR3 amino acids: CASKWTSDDEQYF. Written as DNA, the CDR3 is TGTGCCAGCAAATGGACTAGCGATGACGAGCAGTACTTC.